Shown below are 30 T cell receptor beta chains from a single sample sequenced in a study of HIV-infected patients and healthy controls (TCRdb year 2014). Whole blood was used without fractionating the cells, so the repertoire represented all peripheral T cells without sorting. Library generation was performed with 5' RACE. For sequencing, an Illumina MiSeq was employed. Roughly 490 ng RNA was reverse transcribed with SuperScript III using primers against the alpha and beta constant regions. Separate libraries for the alpha and beta chains were generated through chain-specific third strand synthesis that incorporated multiplexing indices. TCRdb's own reprocessing of the public reads used fastp at Q25 and MiXCR and kept productive beta chains. Each record represents a unique CDR3 protein, reported with the most common genes and DNA among its rows. The sample records approximately 15,000 distinct CDR3 sequences, about 5.4% of which are singletons. The ten largest account for 1.5% to 2% of the sample.

Sequencing was performed on blood. All receptors come from an adult in good health.

This clonotype was recorded many times. This rearrangement joins TRBV4-2 to TRBJ2-7; 10 bases agree with TRBD1. J lost 3 bases, V lost 1 base, and 9 bases had no gene match. This CDR3 comprises 17 residues. The germline V gene encodes CDR1 LGHNA and CDR2 YNFKEQ. The CDR3, as DNA: TGTGCCAGCAGCCAAGGAGACTCCCGGGACAGGGGCTACGAGCAGTACTTC. This sequence encodes CASSQGDSRDRGYEQYF.

This clonotype came up once. The chain employs TRBV12-3 or TRBV12-4 and TRBJ1-4; tentative D call: TRBD1 (5 bases). V was shortened by 6 bases and J by 6 bases, with 17 bases between the two germline ends. The CDR3 totals 15 residues. The CDR3 DNA is TGTGCCAGCAGCCTAGTACGGGAAGGGGATGAAAAACTGTTTTTT. Its translation: CASSLVREGDEKLFF.

There are many counts of this clonotype. This rearrangement joins TRBV2 to TRBJ2-6, with 7 bases fitting TRBD1. Germline assignment: CDR1 SNHLY and CDR2 FYNNEI. Trimming took 7 bases from V and 2 from J; bases not matched to a gene: 5. CDR3 length: 15 residues. The CDR3 DNA sequence: TGTGCCAGCAATACAGGGGCCGCTGGGGCCAACGTCCTGACTTTC. It yields the protein CASNTGAAGANVLTF.

Many counts were recorded for this clonotype. This chain links TRBV25-1 with TRBJ1-6; D is unclear. The CDR3 has 14 residues. V was trimmed by 5 bases and J by 8 bases, leaving 13 bases between them. Germline CDR1 MGHDK, CDR2 SYGVNS. The CDR3 loop reads CASSRSYEDSPLHF. CDR3 in DNA: TGTGCCAGCAGTCGGTCCTACGAGGATTCACCCCTCCACTTT.

This clonotype counts as medium-sized. The J gene is TRBJ2-7, the V gene TRBV3-1; D uncertain. Deletions cut 0 bases from V and 3 bases from J, with 3 bases between. This CDR3 contains 12 residues. Germline assignment: CDR1 LGHDT and CDR2 YNNKEL (reference sequence). The CDR3 DNA follows: TGTGCCAGCAGCCAAGATCACTACGAGCAGTACTTC. Protein: CASSQDHYEQYF.

At least ten counts were recorded for this clonotype. The chain couples TRBV29-1 to TRBJ2-2; D is perhaps TRBD1 (6 bases). The CDR3 contains 14 residues. CDR1 SQVTM and CDR2 ANQGSEA come from the germline V gene. V was trimmed by 3 bases and J by 6 bases, leaving 14 bases between them. The CDR3 DNA follows: TGCAGCGTTGAGTCGGACAGTTGGGCCGGGGAGCTGTTTTTT. It translates to CSVESDSWAGELFF.

This clonotype qualifies as medium-sized (0.01 to 0.1%). The chain employs TRBV4-3 and TRBJ2-7; 8 bases are shared with TRBD2. The germline V gene has CDR1 LGHNA and CDR2 YSLEER. This CDR3 contains 15 residues. V lost 0 bases, J lost 3 bases, and 4 bases stayed unmatched. The CDR3 sequence: CASSQDSGGRYEQYF. CDR3 nucleotide sequence: TGCGCCAGCAGCCAAGATTCGGGGGGGCGCTACGAGCAGTACTTC.

This clonotype has ten or more counts. The chain recombines TRBV14 with TRBJ2-7, with unresolved D. Germline CDR1 SGHDN, CDR2 FVKESK. The CDR3 has 12 residues. Trimming stripped 1 base from V and 3 bases from J, with 4 bases between. In DNA form, the CDR3 reads TGTGCCAGCAGCCAAGGGAGCTACGAGCAGTACTTC. Translation: CASSQGSYEQYF.

This clonotype was detected only a few times. The V call is TRBV29-1, the J call TRBJ1-1; D is possibly TRBD1 (5 bases). The germline V and J ends were trimmed by 7 bases and 3 bases, with 18 bases remaining between them. From germline, CDR1 is SQVTM and CDR2 ANQGSEA. The CDR3 extends over 14 amino acids. As DNA, the CDR3 is TGCAGCGCTGCTCGAGGGGAGAGGGACACTGAAGCTTTCTTT. As protein: CSAARGERDTEAFF.

This clonotype occurred many times. This chain links TRBV4-2 with TRBJ1-2; no definite D call. Deletions cut 4 bases from V and 4 bases from J, with 7 bases between. Germline CDR1 is LGHNA and CDR2 is YNFKEQ. The CDR3 is 12 residues long. The CDR3 protein is CASSPPGYGYTF. CDR3 in DNA: TGTGCCAGCAGCCCCCCCGGCTATGGCTACACCTTC.

At least ten counts were recorded for this clonotype. V usage is TRBV18 and J usage is TRBJ2-7; 9 nucleotides line up with TRBD1. The length of the CDR3 is 14 residues. Germline V gives CDR1 KGHSH, CDR2 LQKENI. V lost 6 bases to trimming and J lost 5 bases; unmatched junction nucleotides: 8. CDR3 sequence: CASSPGQGRHEQYF. The DNA of the CDR3 is TGTGCCAGCTCGCCAGGACAGGGGCGGCACGAGCAGTACTTC.

This clonotype was observed at least ten times. The rearrangement links TRBV30 to TRBJ1-2; D is undetermined. Germline-derived CDR1 and CDR2 are GTSNPN and SVGIG (reference sequence). V was clipped by 5 bases and J by 3 bases, with 13 bases between them. The CDR3 loop spans 13 amino acids. CDR3 amino acids: CAWVPNGYYGYTF. In nucleotides, the CDR3 is TGTGCCTGGGTCCCCAACGGGTACTATGGCTACACCTTC.

This clonotype was observed a few times. This sequence joins TRBV2 and TRBJ2-6, with 7 bases lining up with TRBD1. The junction had 4 bases not matched to a gene; V was cut back by 4 bases and J by 4 bases. Germline V gene data show CDR1 as SNHLY and CDR2 as FYNNEI. The CDR3 length is 15 residues. CDR3 in DNA: TGTGCCAGCAGTGGTGACAGGGCCGGGGCCAACGTCCTGACTTTC. It encodes CASSGDRAGANVLTF. The variable domain in full, completed from reference TRBV2 and TRBJ2-6, reads EPEVTQTPSHQVTQMGQEVILRCVPISNHLYFYWYRQILGQKVEFLVSFYNNEISEKSEIFDDQFSVERPDGSNFTLKIRSTKLEDSAMYFCASSGDRAGANVLTFGAGSRLTVL.

By sample share, this clonotype is medium-sized. This chain uses TRBV21-1 with TRBJ2-3; the table names TRBD2, a call not compared with the DNA. TRBV21-1 is given as a pseudogene. CDR3 length: 18 amino acids. Written as DNA, the CDR3 is TGTGCCAGCAGCAAAGATGGGGCTAGCTGCGGAGACACAGATACGCAGTATTTT. It translates to CASSKDGASCGDTDTQYF.

By share of the sample, this clonotype is medium-sized. Written as DNA, the CDR3 is TGTGCCAGCAGCTTACAGGCGTATGGCTACACCTTC. It is translated as CASSLQAYGYTF. The chain combines TRBV7-8 with TRBJ1-2; D is unclear. The CDR3 spans 12 residues. Germline values: CDR1 SGHVS, CDR2 FQNEAQ. Trimming shortened V by 2 bases and J by 5 bases, and 6 bases separated the two germline ends.

At least ten counts were recorded for this clonotype. The chain uses TRBV4-2 and TRBJ2-5; TRBD1 matches 8 bases. Trimming took 3 bases from V and 1 from J; bases not matched to a gene: 10. The CDR3 contains 17 residues. Looked up from germline, CDR1 is LGHNA and CDR2 is YNFKEQ. The CDR3 is CASSQAGGTGGQETQYF. CDR3 bases: TGTGCCAGCAGCCAGGCCGGGGGTACAGGGGGCCAAGAGACCCAGTACTTC.

This clonotype was seen repeatedly, ten times or more. V gene TRBV11-2 combines with J gene TRBJ1-1, with no clear D. The V gene's germline CDR1 is SGHAT and CDR2 FQNNGV. This CDR3 is 13 amino acids long. With 0 bases removed from V and 1 base from J, the gap between germline ends came to 3 bases. The CDR3 reads CASSLDPNTEAFF. In nucleotides, the CDR3 is TGTGCCAGCAGCTTAGATCCGAACACTGAAGCTTTCTTT.

The sample holds many counts of this clonotype. The chain has TRBV20-1 and TRBJ2-4, with D unresolved. The CDR3 has 14 amino acids. Trimming took off 6 bases at V and 9 bases at J, with 21 bases between the two ends. The germline CDR1 and CDR2 sequences are DFQATT and SNEGSKA (reference sequence). The CDR3 DNA sequence: TGCAGTGCCGGTCTAGGATCTGCCGTCGGCATTCAGTACTTC. Its translation is CSAGLGSAVGIQYF.

In this sample, this clonotype turned up many times. The chain couples TRBV4-1 to TRBJ1-1; the D is unclear. This CDR3 contains 13 residues. Germline V gives CDR1 MGHRA, CDR2 YSYEKL. Trimming shortened V by 1 base and J by 5 bases, and 8 bases separated the two germline ends. CDR3 nucleotides: TGCGCCAGCAGCCAAGTGCAATTGACTGAAGCTTTCTTT. The encoded protein is CASSQVQLTEAFF.

This clonotype qualifies as medium-sized (0.01 to 0.1%). V gene TRBV29-1 combines with J gene TRBJ1-2; D is undetermined. Looked up from germline, CDR1 is SQVTM and CDR2 is ANQGSEA. The CDR3 totals 12 residues. V gave up 0 bases and J gave up 4 bases, with 6 bases separating them. CDR3 loop: CSVEDLSYGYTF. Written as DNA, the CDR3 is TGCAGCGTTGAAGATCTCTCCTATGGCTACACCTTC.

This clonotype was seen at least ten times. The rearrangement joins TRBV27 to TRBJ2-6; possibly TRBD1 for D (6 bases). The CDR3 is 16 amino acids. V was cut by 5 bases and J by 0 bases, with 11 bases left in between. Looked up from germline, CDR1 is MNHEY and CDR2 is SMNVEV (reference sequence). CDR3 sequence: CASSPGQNSGANVLTF. CDR3 nucleotide sequence: TGTGCCAGCAGTCCTGGACAGAACTCTGGGGCCAACGTCCTGACTTTC.

Ten or more counts support this clonotype. V and J are TRBV11-1 and TRBJ1-1; D is unclear. Germline assignment: CDR1 SGHAT and CDR2 FQDESV (reference sequence). V lost 5 bases and J 0 bases, leaving 13 bases between the germline ends. The CDR3 length is 15 residues. The CDR3 protein is CASSADVALNTEAFF. For the CDR3, the DNA is TGTGCCAGCAGCGCTGACGTGGCTTTGAACACTGAAGCTTTCTTT.

This clonotype appeared many times. This sequence joins TRBV23-1 and TRBJ1-5; D ambiguous. TRBV23-1 counts as an open reading frame of uncertain function. The CDR3 has 16 residues. V shed 4 bases and J shed 1 base, with 14 bases lying between them. For the CDR3, the DNA is TGCGCCAGCAGTCGACCGGACTTCCCCAGCAATCAGCCCCAGCATTTT. It yields the protein CASSRPDFPSNQPQHF.

There are a few counts of this clonotype. The chain employs TRBV12-3 or TRBV12-4 and TRBJ1-4; D perhaps matches TRBD1 (5 bases). The CDR3 loop spans 15 amino acids. Trimming shortened V by 6 bases and J by 6 bases, and 17 bases separated the two germline ends. CDR3 in DNA: TGTGCCAGCAGCCTAGTACGGGGAGGGGATGAAAAACTGTTTTTT. This codes for CASSLVRGGDEKLFF.

This clonotype was recorded many times. The chain carries TRBV7-2 and TRBJ1-2; TRBD1 aligns across 7 bases. The CDR3 totals 16 residues. With 3 bases clipped from V and 3 bases from J, the junction kept 10 bases outside the gene matches. Germline V gives CDR1 SGHTA, CDR2 FQGNSA. The CDR3 region is CASSFGLGGGDYGYTF. The CDR3 nucleotides read TGTGCCAGCAGCTTTGGTTTAGGAGGGGGCGACTATGGCTACACCTTC.

This clonotype has a count of ten or more. The V gene is TRBV6-5, the J gene TRBJ2-1, with TRBD2 matching 10 bases. Germline loops: CDR1 MNHEY, CDR2 SVGAGI. After removal of 5 bases from V and 4 bases from J, the junction contained 11 bases not matched to a gene. The CDR3 length is 17 residues. The CDR3 DNA sequence: TGTGCCAGCAGTCCCACGAAAATAGCGGGGGGATACAATGAGCAGTTCTTC. Translation: CASSPTKIAGGYNEQFF.

This chain joins TRBV27 and TRBJ2-2, with D possibly being TRBD2 (5 bases). Germline assignment: CDR1 MNHEY and CDR2 SMNVEV (reference sequence). V was cut by 3 bases and J by 6 bases, with 8 bases left in between. The CDR3 consists of 13 residues. For the CDR3, the DNA is TGTGCCAGCAGTTTCGGGAATCCCGGGGAGCTGTTTTTT. It is translated as CASSFGNPGELFF.

By share, this clonotype counts as medium-sized. This chain connects TRBV10-3 to TRBJ2-5, with 8 bases matching TRBD2. Germline values: CDR1 ENHRY, CDR2 SYGVKD. Trimming took 0 bases from V and 2 from J; bases not matched to a gene: 8. The length of the CDR3 is 17 residues. The CDR3 DNA sequence: TGTGCCATCAGTGAGTCGATCAGTAGCGGGGTACAAGAGACCCAGTACTTC. Translated, it gives CAISESISSGVQETQYF.

This clonotype occurred many times. The V gene is TRBV5-5, the J gene TRBJ1-4; 11 positions agree with TRBD1. In germline, CDR1 is SGHKS, CDR2 YYEKEE (reference sequence). Trimming cost V 5 bases and J 6 bases; bases outside gene matches: 9. The CDR3 consists of 16 residues. This chain's CDR3 is CASRRSPGQGDEKLFF. In DNA form, the CDR3 reads TGTGCCAGCAGGCGGTCTCCGGGACAGGGGGATGAAAAACTGTTTTTT.

This clonotype is labeled as medium-sized. The chain couples TRBV20-1 to TRBJ2-2; D unresolved. Trimming removed 2 bases at V and 0 bases at J, with 7 bases between. CDR3 length: 14 residues. CDR1 and CDR2 from the germline V gene are DFQATT and SNEGSKA (reference sequence). As DNA, the CDR3 is TGCAGTGCTAGACGCTCATCGAACACCGGGGAGCTGTTTTTT. This translates into CSARRSSNTGELFF.